This T cell receptor beta chain appears in the sequencing data of a study of T cell responses to AZD1222 COVID-19 vaccine. The data were produced by immunoSEQ multiplex PCR, yet TCRdb's version contains in-frame clones alone and is incomplete. The sample records about 100,000 clones, about 86% being singletons. This clone was seen once. Germline V gene data show CDR1 as MNHEY and CDR2 as SVGAGI. The CDR3 spans 15 residues. V shed 7 bases and J shed 4 bases, with 17 bases lying between them. This clonotype originated in an adult in good health. The genes are TRBV6-5 and TRBJ1-5, with D perhaps matching TRBD1 (5 bases). The starting material was peripheral blood, obtained on day 0 of AZD1222 vaccination. CDR3 sequence (DNA): TGTGCCAGCACCCCGGGACCGAACCCAAATCAGCCCCAGCATTTT. Translated: CASTPGPNPNQPQHF.